Each of the 22 T cell receptor beta chains below was sequenced from the same sample in a study of early T cells in non-severe SARS-CoV-2 infection (dated by TCRdb to the early 2020s). The library was prepared using 5' RACE. Sequencing was carried out with a NextSeq 500. In TCRdb, the public reads were trimmed at Q25 with fastp and aligned with MiXCR, with productive beta chains retained. Every CDR3 protein is listed once, alongside the most common genes and DNA of its rows. For this sample the table gives 30,000 to 40,000 distinct CDR3 sequences, of which roughly 4.4% were detected only once. The ten largest clonotypes hold 16% of the sample. Sequencing input: whole blood. The receptors come from an adult who was a healthcare worker with PCR-confirmed SARS-CoV-2 infection or an uninfected control (not recorded which).

This clonotype was found many times. The chain recombines TRBV29-1 with TRBJ2-1; D may be TRBD2 (5 bases). This CDR3 spans 13 amino acids. The germline V and J ends were trimmed by 6 bases and 7 bases, with 16 bases remaining between them. Germline values: CDR1 SQVTM, CDR2 ANQGSEA. CDR3 nucleotide sequence: TGCAGCGTAGGAGGATTGGTAGGAAATGAGCAGTTCTTC. Its protein product is CSVGGLVGNEQFF.

There are many counts of this clonotype. This rearrangement joins TRBV29-1 to TRBJ1-1, with 9 bases that match TRBD1. The germline V gene encodes CDR1 SQVTM and CDR2 ANQGSEA. CDR3 length: 13 residues. J gave up 2 bases and V 8 bases, and 6 bases lay outside the gene matches. DNA for the CDR3: TGCAGCACCAGACAGGGGGGAAACACTGAAGCTTTCTTT. This sequence encodes CSTRQGGNTEAFF.

The sample holds many counts of this clonotype. The rearrangement links TRBV15 to TRBJ2-1; TRBD1 matches at 7 bases. CDR1 LNHNV and CDR2 YYDKDF come from the germline V gene (reference sequence). The length of the CDR3 is 13 residues. V lost 9 bases to trimming and J lost 10 bases; unmatched junction nucleotides: 12. Here the CDR3 reads CATARQGSGEQFF. CDR3 in DNA: TGTGCCACAGCGAGACAGGGTTCAGGGGAGCAGTTCTTC.

This clonotype appeared many times. This chain joins TRBV2 and TRBJ1-2, with 9 bases aligning to TRBD1. CDR1 is SNHLY and CDR2 is FYNNEI in the germline V gene. J was trimmed by 6 bases and V by 6 bases; bases with no gene match: 5. CDR3 length: 13 residues. CDR3 protein: CASRGTGSHGYTF. The CDR3 region has the DNA TGTGCCAGCAGGGGGACAGGGAGCCATGGCTACACCTTC.

Ten or more counts support this clonotype. The chain is built from TRBV10-2 and TRBJ1-5; D is unresolved. This CDR3 has 12 residues. The germline V gene encodes CDR1 WSHSY and CDR2 SAAADI. The V end was cut by 2 bases, the J end by 4 bases, with 3 bases between. The CDR3 region has the DNA TGCGCCAGCAGTGAGCGGAATCAGCCCCAGCATTTT. Amino acids: CASSERNQPQHF.

Details on this clonotype: This may be a read error, as it is one base from a much larger clone. The chain has TRBV5-1 and TRBJ2-4; TRBD1 matches 7 bases. CDR3 length: 15 residues. In germline, CDR1 is SGHRS, CDR2 YFSETQ. Written as DNA, the CDR3 is TGCGCCAGCAGCGGGGACAGCCTAGCCAAAATCATTCAGTACTTC. Translated, it gives CASSGDSLAKIIQYF.

The sample holds many counts of this clonotype. J is TRBJ1-5 and V is TRBV9; no clear D. Deletions cut 1 base from V and 1 base from J, with 6 bases between. The CDR3 is made up of 14 amino acids. Germline V gene data show CDR1 as SGDLS and CDR2 as YYNGEE. CDR3 sequence reads: CASSVTHSNQPQHF. CDR3 sequence (DNA): TGTGCCAGCAGCGTAACCCACAGCAATCAGCCCCAGCATTTT.

The rearrangement links TRBV7-9 to TRBJ2-1; TRBD1 aligns across 7 bases. There are 16 residues in the CDR3. The germline CDR1 and CDR2 sequences are SEHNR and FQNEAQ (reference sequence). Trimming removed 8 bases from V and 6 bases from J; junction bases left unmatched: 16. The CDR3 DNA follows: TGTGCCAGCGTCCACCTAGGGGACAGCCAAATCAATGAGCAGTTCTTC. It translates to CASVHLGDSQINEQFF.

This clonotype was picked up many times. The J gene is TRBJ1-2, the V gene TRBV6-4, with 8 positions matching TRBD1. Germline V gives CDR1 MRHNA, CDR2 SNTAGT. This CDR3 contains 16 residues. V lost 3 bases to trimming and J lost 2 bases; unmatched junction nucleotides: 8. CDR3 loop: CASSDSGTGGNYGYTF. CDR3 coding DNA: TGTGCCAGCAGTGATTCCGGGACAGGCGGAAACTATGGCTACACCTTC.

This clonotype has a count of ten or more. This chain connects TRBV7-9 to TRBJ2-2, with no clear D. The CDR3 has 13 residues. The V gene's germline CDR1 is SEHNR and CDR2 FQNEAQ (reference sequence). Trimming cost V 5 bases and J 1 base, with 5 bases left between them. The CDR3, as DNA: TGTGCCAGCAGCCCGATGAACACCGGGGAGCTGTTTTTT. As protein: CASSPMNTGELFF. The full variable domain, in which reference TRBV7-9 and TRBJ2-2 provide the parts outside the CDR3, is DTGVSQNPRHKITKRGQNVTFRCDPISEHNRLYWYRQTLGQGPEFLTYFQNEAQLEKSRLLSDRFSAERPKGSFSTLEIQRTEQGDSAMYLCASSPMNTGELFFGEGSRLTVL.

This clonotype was counted at least ten times. The genes are TRBV4-2 and TRBJ2-7, with D possibly TRBD2 on 5 matching bases. Germline CDR1 and CDR2: LGHNA and YNFKEQ. The CDR3 is 16 amino acids. V was clipped by 0 bases and J by 2 bases, with 14 bases between them. For the CDR3, the DNA is TGTGCCAGCAGCCAAGATCTACGGGGAACACCCTACGAGCAGTACTTC. It is translated as CASSQDLRGTPYEQYF.

This clonotype has ten or more counts. The chain links TRBV7-8 to TRBJ2-1; no clear D. V lost 0 bases and J lost 3, with 6 bases in between. The germline V gene has CDR1 SGHVS and CDR2 FQNEAQ. The CDR3 runs 14 residues. The CDR3 here is CASSLAANYNEQFF. CDR3 coding DNA: TGTGCCAGCAGCTTAGCAGCTAACTACAATGAGCAGTTCTTC. Looking up the rest from reference TRBV7-8 and TRBJ2-1 gives the full variable domain: GAGVSQSPRYKVAKRGQDVALRCDPISGHVSLFWYQQALGQGPEFLTYFQNEAQLDKSGLPSDRFFAERPEGSVSTLKIQRTQQEDSAVYLCASSLAANYNEQFFGPGTRLTVL.

Many counts were recorded for this clonotype. The chain joins TRBV18 to TRBJ1-1; 7 nucleotides align to TRBD1. CDR1 and CDR2 from the germline V gene are KGHSH and LQKENI. The CDR3 contains 12 residues. With 5 bases clipped from V and 8 bases from J, the junction kept 5 bases outside the gene matches. This chain's CDR3 is CASSSGQTEAFF. The CDR3 DNA follows: TGTGCCAGCTCATCGGGACAGACAGAAGCTTTCTTT. Full variable domain (missing parts from reference TRBV18 and TRBJ1-1): NAGVMQNPRHLVRRRGQEARLRCSPMKGHSHVYWYRQLPEEGLKFMVYLQKENIIDESGMPKERFSAEFPKEGPSILRIQQVVRGDSAAYFCASSSGQTEAFFGQGTRLTVV.

This clonotype was counted ten times or more. The chain is built from TRBV4-2 and TRBJ1-2; D call uncertain. This CDR3 spans 15 amino acids. From germline, CDR1 is LGHNA and CDR2 YNFKEQ. V was trimmed by 3 bases and J by 8 bases, leaving 19 bases between them. The CDR3 here is CASSHLPPDAGGYTF. CDR3 coding DNA: TGTGCCAGCAGCCATCTTCCCCCCGACGCGGGAGGCTACACCTTC.

At least ten counts were recorded for this clonotype. The CDR3 sequence: CASSAQRGVYEQYF. The CDR3 DNA is TGTGCCAGCAGCGCACAGCGTGGGGTCTACGAGCAGTACTTC. The rearrangement uses TRBV3-1 and TRBJ2-7; no definite D call. The germline gives CDR1 LGHDT, CDR2 YNNKEL (reference sequence). V lost 5 bases to trimming and J lost 3 bases, with 14 bases between them. This CDR3 is 14 amino acids long.

This clonotype was found a few times. The chain employs TRBV15 and TRBJ2-5; unclear D gene. CDR1 and CDR2 from the germline V gene are LNHNV and YYDKDF (reference sequence). V lost 0 bases and J lost 0, with 5 bases in between. The CDR3 contains 14 residues. CDR3 protein: CATSRDMYQETQYF. In DNA form, the CDR3 reads TGTGCCACCAGCAGAGATATGTACCAAGAGACCCAGTACTTC.

This CDR3 is CASRTGVNTEAFF. The CDR3 DNA reads as TGTGCCAGCAGAACCGGGGTGAACACTGAAGCTTTCTTT. The V call is TRBV6-6, the J call TRBJ1-1; no firm D call. This CDR3 comprises 13 residues. Looked up from germline, CDR1 is MNHNY and CDR2 is SVGAGI (reference sequence). The V and J ends lost 6 bases and 0 bases respectively, with 8 bases between them.

This clonotype was recorded many times. This chain connects TRBV18 to TRBJ2-3; D is unresolved. V was cut by 8 bases and J by 0 bases, with 12 bases left in between. The CDR3 has 14 residues. Germline lookup yields CDR1 KGHSH and CDR2 LQKENI. The CDR3 sequence: CASADPASTDTQYF. CDR3 DNA: TGTGCCAGCGCGGACCCCGCTAGCACAGATACGCAGTATTTT. Variable domain in full (rest from reference TRBV18 and TRBJ2-3): NAGVMQNPRHLVRRRGQEARLRCSPMKGHSHVYWYRQLPEEGLKFMVYLQKENIIDESGMPKERFSAEFPKEGPSILRIQQVVRGDSAAYFCASADPASTDTQYFGPGTRLTVL.

This clonotype was recorded at least ten times. At one end the junction does not follow the germline gene, possibly because of a read error. The V call is TRBV2, the J call TRBJ1-2; 7 bases are shared with TRBD1. There are 10 residues in the CDR3. The germline V gene has CDR1 SNHLY and CDR2 FYNNEI. DNA for the CDR3: TGTGCCAGAGGGACAGCCTTATTCTTCTTC. It is translated as CARGTALFFF. The full variable domain, its missing parts supplied by reference TRBV2 and TRBJ1-2, is EPEVTQTPSHQVTQMGQEVILRCVPISNHLYFYWYRQILGQKVEFLVSFYNNEISEKSEIFDDQFSVERPDGSNFTLKIRSTKLEDSAMYFCARGTALFFFGSGTRLTVV.

This clonotype was counted many times. The gene calls are TRBV29-1 and TRBJ2-7; tentatively, D is TRBD1 (6 bases). CDR3 size: 15 residues. Germline lookup yields CDR1 SQVTM and CDR2 ANQGSEA. V was shortened by 5 bases and J by 0 bases, with 17 bases between the two germline ends. The CDR3 protein is CSVRSGTTSSYEQYF. DNA of the CDR3: TGCAGCGTTCGATCCGGGACAACAAGCTCCTACGAGCAGTACTTC.

This clonotype was observed a few times. The chain recombines TRBV12-3 or TRBV12-4 with TRBJ1-6; D possibly corresponds to TRBD1 (6 bases). V was clipped by 5 bases and J by 10 bases, with 12 bases between them. CDR3 length: 13 residues. CDR3 region: CASSKTGYSPLHF. CDR3 DNA: TGTGCCAGCAGTAAAACAGGGTACTCACCCCTCCACTTT.

This clonotype was picked up many times. The rearrangement uses TRBV25-1 and TRBJ1-1; D not resolved. V was trimmed by 1 base and J by 9 bases, leaving 15 bases between them. The CDR3 has 14 residues. CDR1 and CDR2 (germline): MGHDK, SYGVNS. CDR3 amino acids: CASSESGGLEKAFF. The DNA for the CDR3 is TGTGCCAGCAGTGAATCGGGTGGGCTGGAAAAAGCTTTCTTT.